This T cell receptor (beta chain) was captured by sequencing in a study of blood T cell repertoires in COVID-19. Across the whole study: Sources were T cells, B-cell-depleted T cells, or PBMCs; the material itself was cDNA or gDNA.

Using immunoSEQ multiplex PCR, the repertoire was profiled, and TCRdb retains in-frame clones only, with some absent. The repertoire includes hundreds of thousands of clones, roughly 86% of them detected once, and under 3% sits in the top ten. Germline values: CDR1 LGHDT, CDR2 YNNKEL (reference sequence). The length of the CDR3 is 19 residues. J was trimmed by 4 bases and V by 5 bases; bases with no gene match: 16. Donors were grouped by their self-reported clinical history. Within the 2 weeks before study entry, each person in the exposed group met a COVID-19 case. The TCR sequence derives from a woman aged 50 to 60 who had been exposed to COVID-19. The rearrangement uses TRBV3-1 (or the pseudogene TRBV3-2) and TRBJ2-1; 11 positions match TRBD2. The material sequenced was PBMCs or T cells enriched from blood (not recorded which). The CDR3 DNA reads TGTGCCAGCAGCTATCTAGCGGGGGGACGTGGGGGACCATACAATGAGCAGTTCTTC. Residues: CASSYLAGGRGGPYNEQFF.